Shown below are 11 T cell receptor beta chains from a single sample sequenced in a study of CD8 T cells in ankylosing spondylitis. TCRdb reanalysed the 5' RACE reads using MiXCR and keeps one entry per CDR3 protein. The sample carries fewer than 250,000 distinct CDR3 sequences, around 32% recorded once. Sequencing used blood, either unsorted or a sorted T cell fraction (not recorded which). All receptors derive from a male donor with ankylosing spondylitis or in good health (not recorded which).

The chain couples TRBV10-3 to TRBJ2-7; tentative D call: TRBD1 (5 bases). The germline gives CDR1 ENHRY, CDR2 SYGVKD. There are 13 residues in the CDR3. Trimming removed 3 bases from V and 5 bases from J, with 11 bases in between. CDR3 amino acids: CAISEGEGHEQYF. For the CDR3, the DNA is TGTGCCATCAGTGAAGGGGAAGGCCACGAGCAGTACTTC.

The V call is TRBV7-8, the J call TRBJ2-5, with TRBD2 as a possible D gene (6 bases). There are 17 residues in the CDR3. From germline, CDR1 is SGHVS and CDR2 FQNEAQ. V lost 3 bases to trimming and J lost 5 bases, with 22 bases between them. The CDR3 spells CASSFSEFGGERETQYF. The CDR3 coding sequence is TGTGCCAGCAGCTTTTCCGAGTTCGGCGGGGAGAGGGAGACCCAGTACTTC.

This clonotype is a singleton in its sample. The chain combines TRBV2 with TRBJ2-1; TRBD1 might be the D (5 bases). Germline V gives CDR1 SNHLY, CDR2 FYNNEI. Trimming pared 6 bases from V and 6 bases from J, leaving 18 bases between. This CDR3 is built from 15 residues. The CDR3 coding sequence is TGTGCCAGCAGAAGACAGCCCGGCGGTGGCAATGAGCAGTTCTTC. This codes for CASRRQPGGGNEQFF.

V and J are TRBV2 and TRBJ2-5, with 9 bases lining up with TRBD2. The CDR3 is made up of 15 amino acids. Germline V gene data show CDR1 as SNHLY and CDR2 as FYNNEI. J was trimmed by 4 bases and V by 1 base; bases with no gene match: 4. In DNA, the CDR3 is TGTGCCAGCAGTGAAGGCGGGGGGGCTGGAGAGACCCAGTACTTC. This codes for CASSEGGGAGETQYF.

This clonotype has a handful of counts. The J gene is TRBJ2-7, the V gene TRBV18; TRBD2 agrees at 7 bases. The CDR3 totals 14 residues. Looked up from germline, CDR1 is KGHSH and CDR2 is LQKENI. V was clipped by 2 bases and J by 2 bases; unmatched bases: 3. The CDR3 here is CASSPGGVPYEQYF. The CDR3 coding sequence is TGTGCCAGCTCACCAGGGGGGGTCCCCTACGAGCAGTACTTC.

The chain joins TRBV20-1 to TRBJ2-2, with TRBD2 matching 13 bases. V trimming: 4 bases; J trimming: 6 bases; junction bases outside the gene matches: 2. CDR3 length equals 14 residues. The germline CDR1 and CDR2 sequences are DFQATT and SNEGSKA (reference sequence). CDR3 region: CSAKLAGGSGELFF. The CDR3 region has the DNA TGCAGTGCTAAACTAGCGGGGGGGTCCGGGGAGCTGTTTTTT.

The V gene is TRBV20-1, the J gene TRBJ2-5; 9 bases agree with TRBD1. Germline trimming cut 4 bases from V and 4 bases from J; bases unmatched to any gene: 7. Per germline, CDR1 DFQATT and CDR2 SNEGSKA (reference sequence). CDR3 length: 14 residues. The CDR3 is CSANNRGLRETQYF. CDR3 sequence (DNA): TGCAGTGCTAACAACAGGGGGCTGAGAGAGACCCAGTACTTC.

The J gene is TRBJ2-3, the V gene TRBV5-5; D remains unclear. Deletions cut 1 base from V and 7 bases from J, with 16 bases between. The germline V gene encodes CDR1 SGHKS and CDR2 YYEKEE (reference sequence). The CDR3 runs to 15 residues. The chain's CDR3 is CASSLRTNNLHTQYF. Here the CDR3 DNA reads TGTGCCAGCAGCTTGCGGACGAACAACCTTCATACGCAGTATTTT.

This clonotype was seen more than once but under ten times. J is TRBJ2-7 and V is TRBV29-1; a weak D match, TRBD2 (5 bases). Trimming took 3 bases from V and 7 from J, leaving 16 bases between them. CDR3 size: 13 residues. The germline V gene has CDR1 SQVTM and CDR2 ANQGSEA. CDR3 protein: CSVEVYDGGEQYF. The CDR3 nucleotides read TGCAGCGTTGAGGTATACGACGGCGGGGAGCAGTACTTC.

J is TRBJ2-5 and V is TRBV7-6, with D possibly being TRBD2 (6 bases). CDR3 size: 18 residues. Looked up from germline, CDR1 is SGHVS and CDR2 is FNYEAQ. The V gene lost 1 base and the J gene lost 5 bases, with 23 bases spanning the gap. CDR3 sequence reads: CASSLESWGVTRLETQYF. CDR3 nucleotide sequence: TGTGCCAGCAGCTTAGAGTCCTGGGGGGTGACTAGACTCGAGACCCAGTACTTC. Full variable domain (rest looked up from reference TRBV7-6 and TRBJ2-5): GAGVSQSPRYKVTKRGQDVALRCDPISGHVSLYWYRQALGQGPEFLTYFNYEAQQDKSGLPNDRFSAERPEGSISTLTIQRTEQRDSAMYRCASSLESWGVTRLETQYFGPGTRLLVL.

CDR3 in amino acids: CASSPTPGVTYEQYF. In DNA form, the CDR3 reads TGTGCCAGCAGCCCCACCCCAGGGGTGACCTACGAGCAGTACTTC. V gene TRBV6-1 combines with J gene TRBJ2-7; D may be TRBD1 (6 bases). CDR3 size: 15 residues. The V end was cut by 6 bases, the J end by 2 bases, with 17 bases between. Germline-derived CDR1 and CDR2 are MNHNS and SASEGT.